The subject of this entry is one T cell receptor (beta chain). In the original workflow: It was from reference gene primer amplification that nucleated cell counts were estimated. Assay: immunoSEQ multiplex PCR; the TCRdb copy retains only in-frame clones and omits some. V, J and clone size are taken as reported in that table, and D and trimming were inferred from the DNA itself. The table records 200,000 to 300,000 clones, approximately 89% of them present only once. The record originates from a study of blood T cell repertoires in COVID-19. Background on the study: Whether acute or convalescent, the COVID-19 samples came from the United States, Italy and Spain. In each case, the material was cDNA or gDNA derived from T cells, B-cell-depleted T cells, or PBMCs.

CDR1 and CDR2 (germline): SNHLY, FYNNEI. The CDR3 consists of 15 residues. V shed 3 bases and J 0 bases; nucleotides not matched to a gene: 1. The receptor was isolated from a woman in her thirties with COVID-19, enrolled during active disease. The sequencing sample was made of peripheral blood. V and J are TRBV2 and TRBJ1-5; TRBD1 matches at 8 bases. Written as DNA, the CDR3 is TGTGCCAGCAGTGAGCAGGGGGCTAGCAATCAGCCCCAGCATTTT. It is translated as CASSEQGASNQPQHF.